The source of this T cell receptor (beta chain) is a study of cytotoxic CD8 clonotypes in ibrutinib-treated CLL. Study summary: Among responders, about 25 were partial and 2 complete; after median roughly 68 months, about 15 stayed remitted and roughly 12 progressed. On average, fewer than 95,000 productive rearrangements and just over 250,000 productive templates per sample.

A note on this clone: Its antigen is still unknown.

Overall study findings and caveats: Public clonotypes showed up rarely, and on treatment they shrank or held steady.

Only in-frame clones appear in the TCRdb table, and some are missing; sequencing was by immunoSEQ multiplex PCR. This sample yields 65,000 to 85,000 clones, of which about nine tenths are seen a single time; 3.1% belongs to the top ten. CDR1 is ENHRY, CDR2 SYGVKD, per germline. The CDR3 totals 11 residues. V lost 8 bases to trimming and J lost 5 bases, with 10 bases between them. This chain uses TRBV10-3 with TRBJ2-7; D not certain. The sequence came from a human donor with chronic lymphocytic leukemia. The sequences come from PBMCs, collected after 12 months of ibrutinib treatment. The CDR3 loop is CAISGLDEQYF. CDR3 in DNA: TGTGCCATCTCCGGTTTGGACGAGCAGTACTTC.